Listed below are T cell receptor beta chains from one sample, sequenced in a study of blood T cell repertoires in COVID-19. Assay used: immunoSEQ multiplex PCR; TCRdb lists only in-frame clones, some missing. Among more than 85,000 clones listed, 80% to 90% were seen once. The specimen sequenced was peripheral blood. These receptors were obtained from a man in his forties with active or convalescent COVID-19. Each CDR3 is given with its conserved first and last residue. D genes are given only for firm matches.

>TRBV11-2|TRBD1
CASSLGAGGEKLFF
>TRBV20-1|-
CSASNQPGGNQPQHF
>TRBV7-9|TRBD1
CASSLGGDRSYNEQFF
>TRBV7-2|-
CASSLVVAYTDTQYF
>TRBV5-6|-
CASSLQGPYGYTF
>TRBV3-1/TRBV3-2|-
CASSQASEQYF
>TRBV6-6|TRBD1
CASSYSSGQGYQPQHF
>TRBV7-9|TRBD1
CASSLSGTAYEQYF
>TRBV20-1|TRBD1
CSASPSGTGGETQYF
>TRBV29-1|-
CSVEARLGTSTDTQYF
>TRBV24-1|TRBD1
CATSDVGQDTDTQYF
>TRBV29-1|-
CSVEAGATEAFF
>TRBV3-1/TRBV3-2|TRBD1
CASSQDEGSQGTRDNEQFF
>TRBV7-9|TRBD1
CASSPGTGGASNQPQHF
>TRBV5-1|-
CASSLTSEGGYEQYF
>TRBV2|TRBD1
CASGKTGDYGYTF
>TRBV27|TRBD1
CASSSDGQGTSGYTF
>TRBV12-5|-
CASGLDRRAAQPQHF
>TRBV5-1|-
CASSPGWTGTNEKLFF
>TRBV19|-
CASSPSAGISYEQYF
>TRBV6-5|-
CASSYKWGLNEKLFF
>TRBV3-1/TRBV3-2|TRBD1
CASSHEGAANEKLFF
>TRBV6-5|TRBD1
CASSYKGTGTSYEQYF
>TRBV3-1/TRBV3-2|TRBD1
CASSQRQGPNEKLFF
>TRBV18|TRBD2
CASSPTGLSYNEQFF
>TRBV6-5|TRBD2
CASGERTSGGEYF
>TRBV11-2|-
CASSWGIGFGTSDSYEQYF
>TRBV15|-
CATSRTRAGSSYEQYF
>TRBV20-1|-
CSASEPRVVMETQYF
>TRBV9|-
CASSSGRGKLFF
>TRBV30|-
CALGPGAFYNEQFF
>TRBV5-4|TRBD1
CASSLDRELMNTEAFF
>TRBV3-1/TRBV3-2|-
CASSQDEHLIYGYTF
>TRBV6-5|-
CASNSGHNNQPQHF
>TRBV18|TRBD1
CASLGQGDQPQHF
>TRBV30|-
CAWSVFHEQFF
>TRBV15|-
CATSRGGRQETQYF
>TRBV6-6|TRBD1
CASSIKQGRADTQYF